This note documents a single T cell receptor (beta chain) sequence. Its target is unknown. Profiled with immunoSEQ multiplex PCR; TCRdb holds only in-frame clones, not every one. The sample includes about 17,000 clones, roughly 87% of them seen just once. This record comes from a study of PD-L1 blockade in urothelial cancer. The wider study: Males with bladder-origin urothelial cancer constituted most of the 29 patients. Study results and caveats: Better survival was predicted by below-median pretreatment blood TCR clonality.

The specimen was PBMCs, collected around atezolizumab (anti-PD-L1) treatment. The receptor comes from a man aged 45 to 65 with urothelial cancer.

DNA of the CDR3: TGCGCCAGCAGCCCTGGGACTAGCGGGAGGGGGAATGAGCAGTTCTTC. Translated: CASSPGTSGRGNEQFF. The gene calls are TRBV5-1 and TRBJ2-1; 16 bases line up with TRBD2. Looked up from germline, CDR1 is SGHRS and CDR2 is YFSETQ. Trimming cost V 4 bases and J 7 bases; bases outside gene matches: 5. CDR3 size: 16 residues.